This T cell receptor (beta chain) was retrieved from a study of blood T cells in healthy people across ages. Germline V gene data show CDR1 as MRHNA and CDR2 as SNTAGT. The CDR3 covers 15 residues. Trimming took 3 bases from V and 8 from J; bases not matched to a gene: 10. A second about 7 to 11 cycle PCR used barcoded and J-beta primers. TCRdb processed the 5' RACE reads anew with MiXCR; each CDR3 protein has one entry. The table lists 650,000 to 800,000 distinct CDR3 sequences, under 45% of them singletons. This clonotype was found a few times. The chain couples TRBV6-4 to TRBJ1-2, with 9 bases that match TRBD1. Sequencing input: blood. The clonotype comes from a man aged 55 to 70 in good health. CDR3 amino acids: CASSEEGTGSRGYTF. The CDR3 DNA sequence: TGTGCCAGCAGTGAAGAGGGGACAGGGAGCCGCGGCTACACCTTC.